One T cell receptor beta chain is described in this entry. These data come from a study of T cell changes during pregnancy in multiple sclerosis. Between the trimmed V and J ends, which lost 5 bases and 4 bases, there was a span of 8 bases. The CDR3 loop spans 13 amino acids. From germline, CDR1 is SGHTA and CDR2 FQGNSA. Sequenced by immunoSEQ multiplex PCR; TCRdb stores in-frame clones only, minus some. The sample yields under 60,000 clones, 92% seen once. The receptor's source is a female donor with multiple sclerosis, enrolled in a pregnancy study. This chain joins TRBV7-2 and TRBJ2-2; D is uncertain. Sample: CD4+ T cells from peripheral blood mononuclear cells, taken after pregnancy. The CDR3 is CASSPSPTGELFF. CDR3 in DNA: TGTGCCAGCAGCCCCTCTCCCACCGGGGAGCTGTTTTTT.